The 13 T cell receptor beta chains below were found in one sample sequenced in a study of post-analysis software for immune sequencing data. Findings and limits, study-wide: Five TRBV segments, including TRBV5-6, TRBV5-1 and TRBV20-1, were more frequent in patients than controls.

Prepared libraries of TCR beta cDNA carried unique molecular identifiers. TCRdb itself ran the PCR reads through MiXCR, one entry per CDR3 protein. This table has about 460,000 distinct CDR3 sequences, roughly 45% appearing once. Their cognate antigens are unknown. Sequenced: blood. These receptors were collected from a girl aged 5 to 17 with multiple sclerosis.

V is TRBV4-1 and J is TRBJ2-7; 12 positions match TRBD2. With the DNA end fitting TRBJ2-5 better, the J assignment may be wrong. Germline assignment: CDR1 MGHRA and CDR2 YSYEKL. The CDR3 is made up of 18 amino acids. The CDR3 sequence is CASSQVLAGGSKGETQYF. Here the CDR3 DNA reads TGCGCCAGCAGCCAAGTTCTAGCGGGAGGGTCGAAGGGGGAGACCCAGTACTTC.

A few counts support this clonotype. V usage is TRBV7-2 and J usage is TRBJ2-7; tentatively, D is TRBD2 (6 bases). Trimming cost V 5 bases and J 2 bases, with 22 bases left between them. CDR3 length: 17 amino acids. Per the germline V gene, CDR1 is SGHTA and CDR2 is FQGNSA. Written as DNA, the CDR3 is TGTGCCAGCAGCCTTCAAACCGCCGGGACTGTCACCTACGAGCAGTACTTC. Translated: CASSLQTAGTVTYEQYF.

The chain employs TRBV7-2 and TRBJ2-7; D not resolved. This CDR3 has 15 amino acids. Trimming pared 1 base from V and 1 base from J, leaving 11 bases between. The germline V gene encodes CDR1 SGHTA and CDR2 FQGNSA. The CDR3 bases are TGTGCCAGCAGCTTAGTTGCTTCTGAGTCCTACGAGCAGTACTTC. The encoded protein is CASSLVASESYEQYF.

A note on this clonotype: A read error is possible here, since a much larger clone lies one base away. The genes are TRBV6-2 or TRBV6-3 and TRBJ2-7; unclear D gene. Germline CDR1 and CDR2: MNHEY and SVGEGT. The CDR3 is 13 amino acids. In DNA, the CDR3 is TGTGCCAGCAGGTACTCCAGAACCTACGAGCAGTACTTC. Translated, it gives CASRYSRTYEQYF.

The CDR3 region has the DNA TGTGCCAGCAGCGTAGCAGGGGTCGCTGAAGCTTTCTTT. It yields the protein CASSVAGVAEAFF. The rearrangement joins TRBV9 to TRBJ1-1, with D possibly being TRBD1 (6 bases). Deletions cut 0 bases from V and 6 bases from J, with 9 bases between. The CDR3 consists of 13 residues. Germline CDR1 SGDLS, CDR2 YYNGEE.

This clonotype was observed a few times. The chain combines TRBV12-3 or TRBV12-4 with TRBJ2-1; D gene ambiguous. The V and J ends lost 2 bases and 5 bases respectively, with 7 bases between them. CDR3 length: 13 amino acids. The CDR3 bases are TGTGCCAGCAGTTTAAATTCCAACAATGAGCAGTTCTTC. Its protein is CASSLNSNNEQFF.

The rearrangement links TRBV6-5 to TRBJ2-4; the D is unclear. V lost 6 bases and J lost 3, with 12 bases in between. Looked up from germline, CDR1 is MNHEY and CDR2 is SVGAGI. The CDR3 is made up of 14 amino acids. For the CDR3, the DNA is TGTGCCAGCAGATCTGACACGGGCAAAAACATTCAGTACTTC. Protein sequence: CASRSDTGKNIQYF.

J is TRBJ1-2 and V is TRBV27; no firm D call. CDR1 is MNHEY, CDR2 SMNVEV, per germline (reference sequence). V was trimmed by 0 bases and J by 7 bases, leaving 15 bases between them. This CDR3 region has 15 residues. CDR3 DNA: TGTGCCAGCAGTTTATCAGGGCAGGCAGTGGGTGGCTACACCTTC. Protein product: CASSLSGQAVGGYTF.

Comment on this clonotype: The junction differs from germline at one of its ends, possibly a read error. This chain uses TRBV5-5 with TRBJ1-1; no clear D. The length of the CDR3 is 12 residues. CDR1 is SGHKS, CDR2 YYEKEE, per germline (reference sequence). CDR3 sequence reads: CASSQVNAEAFF. The CDR3 coding sequence is TGTGCCAGCAGTCAAGTGAACGCTGAAGCTTTCTTT.

This sequence joins TRBV14 and TRBJ2-7; TRBD2 is a possible D gene (6 bases). The germline V gene has CDR1 SGHDN and CDR2 FVKESK. V was cut by 2 bases and J by 2 bases, with 10 bases left in between. CDR3 length: 14 residues. The CDR3: CASSQRLVAYEQYF. CDR3 sequence (DNA): TGTGCCAGCAGCCAACGACTAGTGGCCTACGAGCAGTACTTC.

The V call is TRBV12-3 or TRBV12-4, the J call TRBJ2-7; no definite D call. Judging by the DNA end, TRBJ2-5 fits better; the J call may be wrong. The CDR3 loop spans 15 amino acids. Here the CDR3 reads CASSFRRNIGETQYF. The CDR3 DNA follows: TGTGCCAGCAGTTTTCGCAGGAACATAGGGGAGACCCAGTACTTC.

In its sample, this clonotype was seen a few times. V gene TRBV10-3 combines with J gene TRBJ2-1; no definite D call. This CDR3 has 15 residues. V was clipped by 2 bases and J by 1 base, with 9 bases between them. Germline V lookup: CDR1 ENHRY, CDR2 SYGVKD. CDR3 in DNA: TGTGCCATCAGTGAGGATAGTAGTTCCTACAATGAGCAGTTCTTC. Its translation: CAISEDSSSYNEQFF.

The sample holds a few counts of this clonotype. The chain carries TRBV29-1 and TRBJ1-1; 9 nucleotides agree with TRBD1. V dropped 7 bases and J dropped 1; count of bases not matched to a gene: 4. Germline V gives CDR1 SQVTM, CDR2 ANQGSEA. This CDR3 region has 13 residues. As DNA, the CDR3 is TGCAGCGGCCGGACAGGGGAGAACACTGAAGCTTTCTTT. Translated: CSGRTGENTEAFF.